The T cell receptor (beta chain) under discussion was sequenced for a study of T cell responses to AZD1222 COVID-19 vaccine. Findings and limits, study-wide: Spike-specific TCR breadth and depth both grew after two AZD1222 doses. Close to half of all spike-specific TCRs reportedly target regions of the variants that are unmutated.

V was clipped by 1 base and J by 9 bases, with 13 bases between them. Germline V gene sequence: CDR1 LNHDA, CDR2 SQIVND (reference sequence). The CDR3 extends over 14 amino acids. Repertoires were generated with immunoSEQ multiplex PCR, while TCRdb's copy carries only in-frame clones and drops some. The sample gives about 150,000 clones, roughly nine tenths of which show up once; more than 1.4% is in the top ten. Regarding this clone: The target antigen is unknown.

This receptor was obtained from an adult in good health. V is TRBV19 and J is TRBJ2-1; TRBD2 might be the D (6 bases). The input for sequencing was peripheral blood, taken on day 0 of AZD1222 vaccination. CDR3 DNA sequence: TGTGCCAGTAGTATAGTTGGGGGAGCGGGTGAGCAGTTCTTC. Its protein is CASSIVGGAGEQFF.